These 27 T cell receptor beta chains were all obtained from the same sample, sequenced in a study of blood T cell repertoires in COVID-19. The assay was immunoSEQ multiplex PCR, and TCRdb's table has in-frame clones only and misses some. The sample lists 140,000 to 150,000 clones, 87% occurring once. Material for sequencing was peripheral blood. These receptors came from a man aged 80 or over with acute or convalescent COVID-19.

The chain couples TRBV3-1 (or the pseudogene TRBV3-2) to TRBJ2-3; the D is unclear. V lost 4 bases to trimming and J lost 6 bases, with 8 bases between them. The germline CDR1 and CDR2 sequences are LGHDT and YNNKEL (reference sequence). This CDR3 spans 12 amino acids. The CDR3 sequence is CASSPREDTQYF. The CDR3 DNA reads TGTGCCAGCAGCCCCCGCGAGGATACGCAGTATTTT.

This chain links TRBV27 with TRBJ2-7, with 7 nucleotides matching TRBD2. The CDR3 runs to 13 residues. Germline V gene data show CDR1 as MNHEY and CDR2 as SMNVEV (reference sequence). The V segment lost 3 bases and the J segment 3 bases; nucleotides outside the gene matches: 2. This chain's CDR3 is CASSFGGSYEQYF. The CDR3 DNA is TGTGCCAGCAGTTTTGGCGGGAGCTACGAGCAGTACTTC.

The genes are TRBV3-1 (or the pseudogene TRBV3-2) and TRBJ1-3; D is possibly TRBD1 (5 bases). Germline CDR1 LGHDT, CDR2 YNNKEL (reference sequence). There are 18 residues in the CDR3. V was shortened by 2 bases and J by 0 bases, with 17 bases between the two germline ends. This CDR3 reads CASSQQGLTILSGNTIYF. Here the CDR3 DNA reads TGTGCCAGCAGCCAACAGGGACTAACGATACTCTCTGGAAACACCATATATTTT.

This clone has more than one count but fewer than ten. The chain links TRBV28 to TRBJ2-7; 11 bases are a match to TRBD1. Germline V gene sequence: CDR1 MDHEN, CDR2 SYDVKM. The CDR3 has 13 residues. The ends lost 8 bases at V and 2 bases at J; junction bases unmatched: 2. The CDR3 DNA reads as TGTGCCAGCGGACAGGGGGCGACCTACGAGCAGTACTTC. This codes for CASGQGATYEQYF.

This chain joins TRBV5-1 and TRBJ2-7, with a weak D call TRBD2 (7 bases). CDR3 length: 15 residues. CDR1 is SGHRS, CDR2 YFSETQ, per germline. With 2 bases removed from V and 1 base from J, the gap between germline ends came to 13 bases. The DNA of the CDR3 is TGCGCCAGCAGCTTCGGGGGGCCGGGATCCTACGAGCAGTACTTC. It translates to CASSFGGPGSYEQYF.

The chain combines TRBV9 with TRBJ2-5; 11 bases fit TRBD1. The CDR3 spans 14 residues. Per the germline V gene, CDR1 is SGDLS and CDR2 is YYNGEE. Germline trimming cut 4 bases from V and 5 bases from J; bases unmatched to any gene: 4. The CDR3 DNA follows: TGTGCCAGCAGCTCGGACAGGGGGCGTGAGACCCAGTACTTC. Protein product: CASSSDRGRETQYF.

J is TRBJ2-5 and V is TRBV2; tentative D call: TRBD1 (6 bases). CDR1 is SNHLY and CDR2 is FYNNEI in the germline V gene. The V end was cut by 6 bases, the J end by 2 bases, with 13 bases between. There are 14 residues in the CDR3. This CDR3 is CASRVTGLQETQYF. Written as DNA, the CDR3 is TGTGCCAGCAGGGTAACAGGGTTGCAAGAGACCCAGTACTTC.

This sequence joins TRBV5-6 and TRBJ2-7; TRBD1 matches at 9 bases. Germline V gives CDR1 SGHDT, CDR2 YYEEEE. V lost 0 bases and J lost 3; bases outside the gene matches: 4. This CDR3 spans 15 amino acids. CDR3 amino acids: CASSLDRGRRYEQYF. For the CDR3, the DNA is TGTGCCAGCAGCTTGGACAGGGGGCGCCGCTACGAGCAGTACTTC.

The chain employs TRBV19 and TRBJ2-1; D call uncertain. The CDR3 consists of 13 residues. V was trimmed by 6 bases and J by 3 bases, leaving 9 bases between them. The germline V gene has CDR1 LNHDA and CDR2 SQIVND (reference sequence). CDR3 region: CASRDNYYNEQFF. The CDR3 DNA sequence: TGTGCCAGTAGGGATAACTACTACAATGAGCAGTTCTTC. The full variable domain, in which reference TRBV19 and TRBJ2-1 provide the parts outside the CDR3, is DGGITQSPKYLFRKEGQNVTLSCEQNLNHDAMYWYRQDPGQGLRLIYYSQIVNDFQKGDIAEGYSVSREKKESFPLTVTSAQKNPTAFYLCASRDNYYNEQFFGPGTRLTVL.

The gene calls are TRBV2 and TRBJ1-5; D gene ambiguous. This CDR3 has 17 residues. Per the germline V gene, CDR1 is SNHLY and CDR2 is FYNNEI. The V end was cut by 6 bases, the J end by 0 bases, with 18 bases between. CDR3 DNA sequence: TGTGCCAGCAGCAATGCCGCGGGGATATATAGCAATCAGCCCCAGCATTTT. This sequence encodes CASSNAAGIYSNQPQHF.

The gene calls are TRBV28 and TRBJ1-1; a possible D gene is TRBD1 (5 bases). The germline CDR1 and CDR2 sequences are MDHEN and SYDVKM. The CDR3 sequence is 17 residues long. V was clipped by 2 bases and J by 5 bases, with 21 bases between them. The CDR3 here is CASSLGTSVGGGTEAFF. The CDR3 DNA reads TGTGCCAGCAGTTTAGGGACGAGCGTGGGCGGGGGGACTGAAGCTTTCTTT.

The chain is built from TRBV5-1 and TRBJ1-6; 7 bases are shared with TRBD1. CDR1 and CDR2 (germline): SGHRS, YFSETQ. The CDR3 covers 14 residues. Germline trimming cut 3 bases from V and 5 bases from J; bases unmatched to any gene: 2. In DNA, the CDR3 is TGCGCCAGCAGCTGGGACAGAAATAATTCACCCCTCCACTTT. It yields the protein CASSWDRNNSPLHF.

The chain joins TRBV7-8 to TRBJ2-2; 9 bases are a match to TRBD2. Germline V lookup: CDR1 SGHVS, CDR2 FQNEAQ. The CDR3 has 17 residues. V lost 5 bases, J lost 2 bases, and 9 bases stayed unmatched. The CDR3 loop reads CASSQWREGPNTGELFF. The CDR3, as DNA: TGTGCCAGCAGCCAGTGGCGGGAGGGGCCCAACACCGGGGAGCTGTTTTTT.

The chain couples TRBV3-1 (or the pseudogene TRBV3-2) to TRBJ1-3; a possible D gene is TRBD1 (5 bases). Germline V gives CDR1 LGHDT, CDR2 YNNKEL (reference sequence). The CDR3 totals 14 residues. V lost 7 bases to trimming and J lost 0 bases, with 10 bases between them. The CDR3 coding sequence is TGTGCCAGCATGTCCAGGGACTCTGGAAACACCATATATTTT. Residues: CASMSRDSGNTIYF.

This clone was picked up one time. The rearrangement joins TRBV5-4 to TRBJ2-3; D is possibly TRBD2 (5 bases). Trimming removed 3 bases at V and 0 bases at J, with 14 bases between. The CDR3 runs 16 residues. Germline CDR1 and CDR2: SGHNT and YYREEE (reference sequence). For the CDR3, the DNA is TGTGCCAGCAGCTCCCGGGGAGCGGCGAGCACAGATACGCAGTATTTT. It encodes CASSSRGAASTDTQYF.

The chain employs TRBV5-1 and TRBJ1-1; the match to TRBD1 covers 7 bases. After removal of 2 bases from V and 4 bases from J, the junction contained 8 bases not matched to a gene. The CDR3 is 15 residues long. CDR1 SGHRS and CDR2 YFSETQ come from the germline V gene. CDR3 loop: CASSLGTGAGTEAFF. DNA of the CDR3: TGCGCCAGCAGCTTAGGCACAGGGGCAGGCACTGAAGCTTTCTTT.

V gene TRBV7-9 combines with J gene TRBJ1-1; TRBD1 matches 7 bases. This CDR3 is 15 amino acids long. With V trimmed by 1 base and J by 3 bases, 5 bases remained unmatched. In germline, CDR1 is SEHNR, CDR2 FQNEAQ (reference sequence). The CDR3 DNA sequence: TGTGCCAGCAGCTTAGAGGGCAGGGGGGACACTGAAGCTTTCTTT. Translation gives CASSLEGRGDTEAFF.

V gene TRBV7-9 combines with J gene TRBJ1-2; D call uncertain. This CDR3 has 13 residues. The V end lost 3 bases, the J end lost 4 bases, and 9 bases lay between the germline ends. CDR1 and CDR2 from the germline V gene are SEHNR and FQNEAQ (reference sequence). CDR3 in DNA: TGTGCCAGCAGCTTGGGAGTTTTCTATGGCTACACCTTC. It specifies CASSLGVFYGYTF.

A few counts support this clone. CDR3 sequence reads: CSGATGQGYGGELFF. CDR3 in DNA: TGCAGCGGGGCCACGGGACAAGGATATGGCGGGGAGCTGTTTTTT. The J gene is TRBJ2-2, the V gene TRBV29-1; TRBD1 might be the D (6 bases). Germline CDR1 and CDR2: SQVTM and ANQGSEA. The V end lost 7 bases, the J end lost 7 bases, and 22 bases lay between the germline ends. The CDR3 runs to 15 residues.

The genes are TRBV5-4 and TRBJ2-7, with 12 nucleotides matching TRBD2. The V gene's germline CDR1 is SGHNT and CDR2 YYREEE (reference sequence). The length of the CDR3 is 17 residues. The junction had 6 bases not matched to a gene; V was cut back by 0 bases and J by 2 bases. This chain's CDR3 is CASSLGLAGGMTYEQYF. As DNA, the CDR3 is TGTGCCAGCAGCTTGGGCCTAGCGGGAGGGATGACCTACGAGCAGTACTTC. The entire variable domain, with the rest obtained from reference TRBV5-4 and TRBJ2-7, is as follows: ETGVTQSPTHLIKTRGQQVTLRCSSQSGHNTVSWYQQALGQGPQFIFQYYREEENGRGNFPPRFSGLQFPNYSSELNVNALELDDSALYLCASSLGLAGGMTYEQYFGPGTRLTVT.

For this clone: Additional DNA sequences in this sample encode the identical CDR3. The rearrangement uses TRBV5-1 and TRBJ2-1, with D unclear. Germline assignment: CDR1 SGHRS and CDR2 YFSETQ. V lost 0 bases and J 4 bases, leaving 5 bases between the germline ends. The CDR3 consists of 13 residues. The CDR3 nucleotides are TGCGCCAGCAGCTTGGACTTGTACAATGAGCAGTTCTTC. Protein: CASSLDLYNEQFF.

The genes are TRBV27 and TRBJ2-3; D might be TRBD1 (5 bases). The CDR3 has 16 residues. Germline lookup yields CDR1 MNHEY and CDR2 SMNVEV (reference sequence). Trimming took off 5 bases at V and 0 bases at J, with 15 bases between the two ends. This chain's CDR3 is CASSLGAARSTDTQYF. The DNA for the CDR3 is TGTGCCAGCAGTCTAGGGGCAGCCAGAAGCACAGATACGCAGTATTTT.

V is TRBV10-2 and J is TRBJ1-4; TRBD1 agrees at 7 bases. The germline gives CDR1 WSHSY, CDR2 SAAADI. The V and J ends lost 4 bases and 7 bases, in that order; junction bases with no gene match: 3. The CDR3 consists of 13 residues. This CDR3 reads CASSVRQGEKLFF. The DNA of the CDR3 is TGCGCCAGCAGTGTGAGACAGGGTGAAAAACTGTTTTTT.

CDR3 DNA sequence: TGTGCCAGCAGCCAAGAGACAGGGGGGGCTGGCTACACCTTC. Translated: CASSQETGGAGYTF. The chain carries TRBV14 and TRBJ1-2; the match to TRBD1 covers 9 bases. There are 14 residues in the CDR3. In germline, CDR1 is SGHDN, CDR2 FVKESK. Trimming at V came to 0 bases and at J to 7 bases, leaving 3 bases not matched to a gene.

The chain links TRBV28 to TRBJ2-7, with 8 bases aligning to TRBD1. V was pared by 7 bases and J by 6 bases, with 14 bases of the junction left unmatched. Germline V gene data show CDR1 as MDHEN and CDR2 as SYDVKM. CDR3 length equals 15 residues. CDR3 nucleotide sequence: TGTGCCAGCACCCGCCGGACAGGGATCCTAAGCGAGCAGTACTTC. Its translation is CASTRRTGILSEQYF.

The chain uses TRBV7-9 and TRBJ2-7; 9 bases agree with TRBD1. Germline assignment: CDR1 SEHNR and CDR2 FQNEAQ (reference sequence). This CDR3 contains 14 residues. Trimming took 3 bases from V and 7 from J; bases not matched to a gene: 7. DNA for the CDR3: TGTGCCAGCAGCTTGGACAGGGGAGTTAGTGAGCAGTACTTC. As protein: CASSLDRGVSEQYF.

The genes are TRBV5-1 and TRBJ2-2; 15 nucleotides align to TRBD2. V was clipped by 1 base and J by 0 bases; unmatched bases: 7. CDR3 length: 20 residues. Germline V gene data show CDR1 as SGHRS and CDR2 as YFSETQ. This CDR3 is CASSLTPGLAGGANTGELFF. DNA of the CDR3: TGCGCCAGCAGCTTGACACCGGGACTAGCGGGGGGCGCGAACACCGGGGAGCTGTTTTTT.